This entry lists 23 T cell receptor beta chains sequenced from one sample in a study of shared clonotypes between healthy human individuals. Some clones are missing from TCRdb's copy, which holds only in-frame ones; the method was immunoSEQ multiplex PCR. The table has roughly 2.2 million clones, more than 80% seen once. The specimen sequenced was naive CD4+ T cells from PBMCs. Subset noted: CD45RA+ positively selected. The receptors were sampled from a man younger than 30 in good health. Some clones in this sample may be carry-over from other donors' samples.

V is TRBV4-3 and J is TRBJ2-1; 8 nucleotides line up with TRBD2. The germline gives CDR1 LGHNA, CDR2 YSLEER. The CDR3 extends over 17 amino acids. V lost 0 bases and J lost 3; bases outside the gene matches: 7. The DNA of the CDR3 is TGCGCCAGCAGCCAAGAGGGGGGACTAGACCTCTACAATGAGCAGTTCTTC. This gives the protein CASSQEGGLDLYNEQFF.

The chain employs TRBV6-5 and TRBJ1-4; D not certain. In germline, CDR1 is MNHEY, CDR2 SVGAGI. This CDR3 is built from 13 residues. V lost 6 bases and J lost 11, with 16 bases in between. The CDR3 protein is CASRVDISGKLFF. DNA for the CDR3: TGTGCCAGCAGGGTTGACATTTCGGGGAAACTGTTTTTT.

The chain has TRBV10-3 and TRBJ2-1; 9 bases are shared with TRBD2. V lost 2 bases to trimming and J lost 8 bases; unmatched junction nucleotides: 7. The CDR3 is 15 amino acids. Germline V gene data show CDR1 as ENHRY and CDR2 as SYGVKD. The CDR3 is CAISESSGSGDEQFF. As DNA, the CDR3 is TGTGCCATCAGTGAGAGTAGCGGGAGCGGGGATGAGCAGTTCTTC.

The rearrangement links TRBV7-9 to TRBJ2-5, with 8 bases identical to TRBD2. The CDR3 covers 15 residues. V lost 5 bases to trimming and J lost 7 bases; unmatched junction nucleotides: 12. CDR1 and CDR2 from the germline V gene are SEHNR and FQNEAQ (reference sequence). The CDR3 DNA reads TGTGCCAGCAGCAGCAGGGGTAGCGGGGTTGTGACCCAGTACTTC. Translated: CASSSRGSGVVTQYF.

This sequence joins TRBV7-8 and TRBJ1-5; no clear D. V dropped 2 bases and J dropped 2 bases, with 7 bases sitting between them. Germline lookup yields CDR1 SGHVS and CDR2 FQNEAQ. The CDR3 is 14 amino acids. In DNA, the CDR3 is TGTGCCAGCAGCTTATCCAGGCGCAATCAGCCCCAGCATTTT. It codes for CASSLSRRNQPQHF.

CDR3 protein: CASGAGTGAAAFF. CDR3 bases: TGTGCTAGTGGTGCCGGGACAGGGGCTGCCGCTTTCTTT. The V gene is TRBV12-5, the J gene TRBJ1-1; TRBD1 aligns across 10 bases. Germline CDR1 and CDR2: LGHNT and FRNRAP. This CDR3 has 13 residues. V lost 5 bases, J lost 11 bases, and 8 bases stayed unmatched.

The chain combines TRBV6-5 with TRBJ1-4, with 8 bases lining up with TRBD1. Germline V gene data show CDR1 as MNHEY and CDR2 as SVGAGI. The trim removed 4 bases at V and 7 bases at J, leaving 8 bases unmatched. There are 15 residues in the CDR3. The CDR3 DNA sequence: TGTGCCAGCAGTTCTCTACCCGGGACAGGTGAAAAACTGTTTTTT. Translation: CASSSLPGTGEKLFF.

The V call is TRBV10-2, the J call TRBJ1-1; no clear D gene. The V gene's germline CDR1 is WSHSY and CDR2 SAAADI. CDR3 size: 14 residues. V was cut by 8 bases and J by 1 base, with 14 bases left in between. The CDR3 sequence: CASLPSAPNTEAFF. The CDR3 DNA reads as TGCGCCAGCCTCCCATCCGCCCCGAACACTGAAGCTTTCTTT.

CDR3 protein: CASSLDGQEDTQYF. DNA for the CDR3: TGTGCCAGCAGCTTAGATGGGCAGGAAGATACGCAGTATTTT. V and J are TRBV7-9 and TRBJ2-3; no clear D. V dropped 1 base and J dropped 5 bases, with 10 bases sitting between them. The CDR3 has 14 amino acids. Germline loops: CDR1 SEHNR, CDR2 FQNEAQ (reference sequence). Looking up the rest from reference TRBV7-9 and TRBJ2-3 gives the full variable domain: DTGVSQNPRHKITKRGQNVTFRCDPISEHNRLYWYRQTLGQGPEFLTYFQNEAQLEKSRLLSDRFSAERPKGSFSTLEIQRTEQGDSAMYLCASSLDGQEDTQYFGPGTRLTVL.

The CDR3 DNA reads as TGTGCCAGCAGCGTAGCGGGAGTTGGCACAGATACGCAGTATTTT. Protein: CASSVAGVGTDTQYF. This chain connects TRBV28 to TRBJ2-3; 9 nucleotides line up with TRBD2. There are 15 residues in the CDR3. Trimming at V came to 6 bases and at J to 1 base, leaving 5 bases not matched to a gene. Germline V lookup: CDR1 MDHEN, CDR2 SYDVKM.

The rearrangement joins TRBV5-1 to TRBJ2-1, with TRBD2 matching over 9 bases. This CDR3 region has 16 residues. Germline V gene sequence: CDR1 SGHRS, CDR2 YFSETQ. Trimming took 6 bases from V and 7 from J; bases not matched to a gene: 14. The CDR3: CASTPLSGSSENEQFF. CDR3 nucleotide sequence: TGCGCCAGCACGCCTCTTAGCGGGAGTTCTGAGAATGAGCAGTTCTTC.

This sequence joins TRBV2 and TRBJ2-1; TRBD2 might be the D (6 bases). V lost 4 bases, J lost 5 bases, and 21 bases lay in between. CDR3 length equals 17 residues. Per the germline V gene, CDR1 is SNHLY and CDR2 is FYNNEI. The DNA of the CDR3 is TGTGCCAGCAGTGCCCTCGTCGGGAGTTTTTTGGACAATGAGCAGTTCTTC. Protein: CASSALVGSFLDNEQFF.

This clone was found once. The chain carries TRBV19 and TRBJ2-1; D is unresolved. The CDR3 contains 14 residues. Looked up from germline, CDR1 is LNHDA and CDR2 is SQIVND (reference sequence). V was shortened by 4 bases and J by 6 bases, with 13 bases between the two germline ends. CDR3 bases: TGTGCCAGTAGTACAACAGACCCTAGCAATGAGCAGTTCTTC. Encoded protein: CASSTTDPSNEQFF.

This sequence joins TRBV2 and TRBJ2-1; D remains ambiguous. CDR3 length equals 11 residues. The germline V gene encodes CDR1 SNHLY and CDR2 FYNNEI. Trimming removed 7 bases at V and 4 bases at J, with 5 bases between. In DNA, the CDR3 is TGTGCCAGCAACGAATACAATGAGCAGTTCTTC. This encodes CASNEYNEQFF.

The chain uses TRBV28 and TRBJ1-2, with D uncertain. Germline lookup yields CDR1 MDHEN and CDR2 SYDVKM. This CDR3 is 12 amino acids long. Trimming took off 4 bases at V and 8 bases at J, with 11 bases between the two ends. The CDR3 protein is CASSSSFYGYTF. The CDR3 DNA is TGTGCCAGCAGTTCTTCTTTTTACGGCTACACCTTC.

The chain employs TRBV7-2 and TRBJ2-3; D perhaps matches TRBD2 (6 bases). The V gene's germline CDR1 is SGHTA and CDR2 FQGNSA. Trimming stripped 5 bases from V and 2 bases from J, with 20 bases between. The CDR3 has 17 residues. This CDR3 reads CASSPTESGSYTDTQYF. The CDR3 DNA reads TGTGCCAGCAGCCCCACCGAGAGCGGGTCGTACACAGATACGCAGTATTTT. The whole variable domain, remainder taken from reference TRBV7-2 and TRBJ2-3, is GAGVSQSPSNKVTEKGKDVELRCDPISGHTALYWYRQSLGQGLEFLIYFQGNSAPDKSGLPSDRFSAERTGGSVSTLTIQRTQQEDSAVYLCASSPTESGSYTDTQYFGPGTRLTVL.

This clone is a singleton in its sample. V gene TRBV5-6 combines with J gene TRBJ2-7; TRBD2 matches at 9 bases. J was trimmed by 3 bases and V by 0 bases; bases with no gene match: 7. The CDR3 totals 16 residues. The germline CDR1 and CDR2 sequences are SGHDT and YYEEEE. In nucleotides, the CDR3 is TGTGCCAGCAGCTTGGCAAGCGGGAGGCCCTACTACGAGCAGTACTTC. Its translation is CASSLASGRPYYEQYF. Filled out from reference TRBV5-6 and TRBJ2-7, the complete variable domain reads DAGVTQSPTHLIKTRGQQVTLRCSPKSGHDTVSWYQQALGQGPQFIFQYYEEEERQRGNFPDRFSGHQFPNYSSELNVNALLLGDSALYLCASSLASGRPYYEQYFGPGTRLTVT.

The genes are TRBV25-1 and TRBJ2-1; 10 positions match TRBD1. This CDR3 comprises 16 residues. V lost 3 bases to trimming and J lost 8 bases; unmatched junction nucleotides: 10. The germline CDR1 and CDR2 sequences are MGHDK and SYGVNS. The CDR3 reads CASSDSGTGDGDEQFF. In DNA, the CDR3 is TGTGCCAGCAGTGACTCCGGGACAGGGGATGGCGATGAGCAGTTCTTC.

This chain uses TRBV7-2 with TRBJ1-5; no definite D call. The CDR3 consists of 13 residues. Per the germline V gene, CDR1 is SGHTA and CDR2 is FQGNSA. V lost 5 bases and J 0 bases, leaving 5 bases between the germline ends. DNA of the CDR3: TGTGCCAGCAGCCCCGGTAGCAATCAGCCCCAGCATTTT. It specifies CASSPGSNQPQHF.

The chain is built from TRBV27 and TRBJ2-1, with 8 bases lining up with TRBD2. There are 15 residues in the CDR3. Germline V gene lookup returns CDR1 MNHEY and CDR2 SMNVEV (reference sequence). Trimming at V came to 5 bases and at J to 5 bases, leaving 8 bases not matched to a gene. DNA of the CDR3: TGTGCCAGCAGTCGCAGGGCAGCGGGGGACAATGAGCAGTTCTTC. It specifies CASSRRAAGDNEQFF.

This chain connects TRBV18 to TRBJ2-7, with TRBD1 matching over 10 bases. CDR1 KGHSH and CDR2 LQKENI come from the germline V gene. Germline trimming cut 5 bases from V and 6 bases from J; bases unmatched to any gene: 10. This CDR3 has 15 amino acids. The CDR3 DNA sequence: TGTGCCAGCTCAAGAACCGGGACAGGGGCTCTCGAGCAGTACTTC. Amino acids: CASSRTGTGALEQYF.

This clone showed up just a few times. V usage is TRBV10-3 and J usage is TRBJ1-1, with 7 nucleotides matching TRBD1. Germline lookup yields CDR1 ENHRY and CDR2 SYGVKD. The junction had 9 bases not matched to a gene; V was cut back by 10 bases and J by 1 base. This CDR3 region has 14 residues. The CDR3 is CASSPGQKNTEAFF. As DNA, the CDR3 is TGTGCCAGCTCCCCGGGACAGAAGAACACTGAAGCTTTCTTT.

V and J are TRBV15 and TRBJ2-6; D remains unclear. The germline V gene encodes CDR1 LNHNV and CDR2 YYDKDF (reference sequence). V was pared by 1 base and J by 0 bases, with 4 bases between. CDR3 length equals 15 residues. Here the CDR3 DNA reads TGTGCCACCAGCAGAGTTCTCTCTGGGGCCAACGTCCTGACTTTC. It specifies CATSRVLSGANVLTF. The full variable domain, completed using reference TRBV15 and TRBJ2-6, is DAMVIQNPRYQVTQFGKPVTLSCSQTLNHNVMYWYQQKSSQAPKLLFHYYDKDFNNEADTPDNFQSRRPNTSFCFLDIRSPGLGDTAMYLCATSRVLSGANVLTFGAGSRLTVL.